The 10 T cell receptor beta chains below come from one sample, sequenced in a study of cytomegalovirus exposure and HLA in healthy donors. 60 Vbeta and 13 Jbeta primers were used in PCR. TCRdb keeps only in-frame clones here, not all; method: immunoSEQ multiplex PCR. The table lists around 200,000 clones, over 70% of them singletons. Sequenced input: PBMCs. These receptors were obtained from a woman aged 55-69 years in good health and CMV-seropositive.

This clone was seen once. This chain uses TRBV5-1 with TRBJ2-5; TRBD2 aligns across 8 bases. The CDR3 length is 15 residues. J lost 2 bases, V lost 0 bases, and 3 bases had no gene match. Germline-derived CDR1 and CDR2 are SGHRS and YFSETQ. This chain's CDR3 is CASSLVASGQETQYF. CDR3 in DNA: TGCGCCAGCAGCTTGGTGGCTAGCGGGCAAGAGACCCAGTACTTC.

The rearrangement joins TRBV9 to TRBJ2-3; possibly TRBD2 for D (5 bases). From germline, CDR1 is SGDLS and CDR2 YYNGEE. The CDR3 has 15 amino acids. Trimming removed 0 bases from V and 3 bases from J, with 11 bases in between. The CDR3 spells CASSVEAAETDTQYF. DNA of the CDR3: TGTGCCAGCAGCGTAGAAGCGGCGGAAACAGATACGCAGTATTTT.

This clone has a single count. The chain links TRBV9 to TRBJ2-5; 8 nucleotides line up with TRBD2. J was trimmed by 4 bases and V by 0 bases; bases with no gene match: 5. The CDR3 loop spans 15 amino acids. Germline CDR1 is SGDLS and CDR2 is YYNGEE. The CDR3 sequence is CASSVAGGEGETQYF. CDR3 in DNA: TGTGCCAGCAGCGTAGCGGGGGGGGAGGGAGAGACCCAGTACTTC.

This rearrangement joins TRBV5-1 to TRBJ1-1; no definite D call. CDR1 and CDR2 from the germline V gene are SGHRS and YFSETQ. Between the trimmed V and J ends, which lost 0 bases and 3 bases, there was a span of 12 bases. The CDR3 runs 15 residues. CDR3 DNA: TGCGCCAGCAGCTTGGGAGGGTCAACAGACACTGAAGCTTTCTTT. It translates to CASSLGGSTDTEAFF.

V and J are TRBV6-6 and TRBJ2-5; 7 bases agree with TRBD1. The CDR3 loop spans 16 amino acids. V trimming: 0 bases; J trimming: 1 base; junction bases outside the gene matches: 5. Germline V CDR1 and CDR2: MNHNY, SVGAGI (reference sequence). The CDR3 region has the DNA TGTGCCAGCAGTTACTCGAGGGACAGAATCCAAGAGACCCAGTACTTC. Protein sequence: CASSYSRDRIQETQYF.

This chain connects TRBV29-1 to TRBJ2-7; D gene uncertain. The CDR3 consists of 15 residues. The germline V gene encodes CDR1 SQVTM and CDR2 ANQGSEA. The V end lost 0 bases, the J end lost 4 bases, and 16 bases lay between the germline ends. This CDR3 reads CSVEEARTKTYEQYF. The CDR3, as DNA: TGCAGCGTTGAAGAAGCCAGAACCAAGACTTACGAGCAGTACTTC.

This clone is a singleton in its sample. This chain connects TRBV5-1 to TRBJ2-2; 7 bases are a match to TRBD2. Germline V CDR1 and CDR2: SGHRS, YFSETQ. CDR3 length equals 16 residues. V shed 4 bases, J shed 1 base, and the junction held 7 bases outside the gene matches. The CDR3 loop reads CASSRSGIGNTGELFF. CDR3 DNA: TGCGCCAGCAGCAGAAGCGGGATTGGGAACACCGGGGAGCTGTTTTTT. Drawing the rest from reference TRBV5-1 and TRBJ2-2, the complete variable domain is KAGVTQTPRYLIKTRGQQVTLSCSPISGHRSVSWYQQTPGQGLQFLFEYFSETQRNKGNFPGRFSGRQFSNSRSEMNVSTLELGDSALYLCASSRSGIGNTGELFFGEGSRLTVL.

This chain connects TRBV2 to TRBJ1-4; no clear D gene. Between the trimmed V and J ends, which lost 8 bases and 5 bases, there was a span of 12 bases. Germline V gene data show CDR1 as SNHLY and CDR2 as FYNNEI. This CDR3 has 13 amino acids. The CDR3 DNA sequence: TGTGCCAGCCGCACGCGGGGAAATGAAAAACTGTTTTTT. Translated, it gives CASRTRGNEKLFF. Together with reference TRBV2 and TRBJ1-4, the CDR3 gives the full variable domain: EPEVTQTPSHQVTQMGQEVILRCVPISNHLYFYWYRQILGQKVEFLVSFYNNEISEKSEIFDDQFSVERPDGSNFTLKIRSTKLEDSAMYFCASRTRGNEKLFFGSGTQLSVL.

The chain joins TRBV7-8 to TRBJ2-7, with D perhaps matching TRBD2 (7 bases). This CDR3 has 21 residues. The germline V and J ends were trimmed by 3 bases and 3 bases, with 33 bases remaining between them. Germline CDR1 is SGHVS and CDR2 is FQNEAQ. Written as DNA, the CDR3 is TGTGCCAGCAGCTTTAGCCGAGGTGGGGGGGCGGGGACTCTACCCTTCTACGAGCAGTACTTC. It translates to CASSFSRGGGAGTLPFYEQYF.

The J gene is TRBJ2-2, the V gene TRBV7-8; possible D gene TRBD2, 5 bases. V lost 5 bases to trimming and J lost 3 bases, with 10 bases between them. Germline V gene lookup returns CDR1 SGHVS and CDR2 FQNEAQ. CDR3 length equals 14 residues. The CDR3 here is CASSILGDTGELFF. The CDR3 coding sequence is TGTGCCAGCAGCATCCTCGGGGACACCGGGGAGCTGTTTTTT.